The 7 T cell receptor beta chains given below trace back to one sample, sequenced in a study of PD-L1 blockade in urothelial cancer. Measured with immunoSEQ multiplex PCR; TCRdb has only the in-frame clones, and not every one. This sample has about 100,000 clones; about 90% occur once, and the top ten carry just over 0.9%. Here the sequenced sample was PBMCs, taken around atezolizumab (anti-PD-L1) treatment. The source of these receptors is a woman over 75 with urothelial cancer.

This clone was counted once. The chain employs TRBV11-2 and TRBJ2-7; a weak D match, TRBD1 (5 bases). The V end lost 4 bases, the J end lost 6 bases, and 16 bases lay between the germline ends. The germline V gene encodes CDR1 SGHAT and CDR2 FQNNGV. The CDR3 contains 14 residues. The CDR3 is CASSSIRTPFEQYF. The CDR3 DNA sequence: TGTGCCAGCAGCTCAATTAGGACACCTTTCGAGCAGTACTTC.

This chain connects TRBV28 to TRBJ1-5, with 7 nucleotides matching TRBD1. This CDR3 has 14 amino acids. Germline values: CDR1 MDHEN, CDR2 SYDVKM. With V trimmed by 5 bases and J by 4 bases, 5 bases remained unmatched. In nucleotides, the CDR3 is TGTGCCAGCAGTAGGTCAGGGGGAAATCAGCCCCAGCATTTT. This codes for CASSRSGGNQPQHF.

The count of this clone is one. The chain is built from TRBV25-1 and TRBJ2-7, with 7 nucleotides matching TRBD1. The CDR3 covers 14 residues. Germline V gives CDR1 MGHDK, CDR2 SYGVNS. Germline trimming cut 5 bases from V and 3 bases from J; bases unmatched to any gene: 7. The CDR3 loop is CASSQPGTVYEQYF. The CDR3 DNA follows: TGTGCCAGCAGTCAGCCCGGGACAGTCTACGAGCAGTACTTC.

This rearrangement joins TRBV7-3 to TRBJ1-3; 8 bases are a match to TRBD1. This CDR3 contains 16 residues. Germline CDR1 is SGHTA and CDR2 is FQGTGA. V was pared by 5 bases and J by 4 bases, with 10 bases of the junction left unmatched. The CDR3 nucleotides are TGTGCCAGCAGCGCACAGCCGACAGGGGCCGGAAACACCATATATTTT. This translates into CASSAQPTGAGNTIYF.

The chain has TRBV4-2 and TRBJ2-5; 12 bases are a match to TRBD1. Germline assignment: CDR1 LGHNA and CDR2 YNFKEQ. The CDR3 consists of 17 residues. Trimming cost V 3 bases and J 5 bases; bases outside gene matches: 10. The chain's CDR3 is CASSQTGTGGAGETQYF. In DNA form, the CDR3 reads TGTGCCAGCAGCCAGACCGGGACAGGGGGCGCGGGGGAGACCCAGTACTTC.

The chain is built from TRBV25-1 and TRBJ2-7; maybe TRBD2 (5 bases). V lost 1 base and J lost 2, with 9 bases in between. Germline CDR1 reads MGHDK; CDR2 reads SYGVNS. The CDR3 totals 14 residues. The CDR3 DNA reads TGTGCCAGCAGTGAATTTACGGGAACCTACGAGCAGTACTTC. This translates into CASSEFTGTYEQYF.

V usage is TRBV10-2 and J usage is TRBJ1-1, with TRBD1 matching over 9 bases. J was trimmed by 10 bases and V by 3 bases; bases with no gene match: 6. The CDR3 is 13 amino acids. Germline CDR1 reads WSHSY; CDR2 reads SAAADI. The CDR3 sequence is CASSEQGAGGAFF. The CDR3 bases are TGCGCCAGCAGTGAACAGGGGGCGGGGGGAGCTTTCTTT.